The 4 T cell receptor beta chains presented below share a single source sample, sequenced in a study of T cells in Graves' hyperthyroidism and ophthalmopathy. TCR beta CDR3 sequences were amplified from RNA transcripts. RT-PCR in the first round (using the HTBI primer set) targeted the TCR CDR3. MiXCR, run by TCRdb on the multiplex PCR reads, gives a single entry per CDR3 protein. The top ten clones hold around 7.7% of a sample with roughly 750,000 distinct CDR3 sequences, roughly 17% of them seen once. Sequencing input: blood. The source is a man between 18 and 35 years old with Graves' hyperthyroidism.

This chain connects TRBV13 to TRBJ2-7; TRBD1 might be the D (6 bases). V lost 1 base and J lost 7, with 11 bases in between. The germline V gene has CDR1 PRHDT and CDR2 FYEKMQ (reference sequence). This CDR3 has 13 amino acids. The CDR3 bases are TGTGCCAGCAGCTTAGAGGGGGTAAAGGAGCAGTACTTC. Protein sequence: CASSLEGVKEQYF.

V gene TRBV7-3 combines with J gene TRBJ1-6, with unresolved D. Trimming cost V 4 bases and J 7 bases, with 8 bases left between them. CDR3 length: 13 amino acids. Germline V lookup: CDR1 SGHTA, CDR2 FQGTGA. The CDR3 region is CASSSTPNSPLHF. In nucleotides, the CDR3 is TGTGCCAGCAGCTCCACCCCCAATTCACCCCTCCACTTT.

In regard to this clonotype: A much larger clone sits a single nucleotide away, making a read error possible. The V and J genes are TRBV7-2 and TRBJ2-1; perhaps TRBD2 as D (6 bases). The CDR3 extends over 15 amino acids. The germline gives CDR1 SGHTA, CDR2 FQGNSA. For the CDR3, the DNA is TGTGCCAGCAGCCCCCCGGGGGATCCCTACAGTGAGCAGTTCTTC. It codes for CASSPPGDPYSEQFF.

This clonotype appeared many times. The chain carries TRBV25-1 and TRBJ2-6; 10 positions agree with TRBD1. The V gene's germline CDR1 is MGHDK and CDR2 SYGVNS. J lost 3 bases, V lost 7 bases, and 9 bases had no gene match. The CDR3 loop spans 17 amino acids. In DNA, the CDR3 is TGTGCCAGCAAGATGACAGGGGGCGCGAGTGGGGCCAACGTCCTGACTTTC. This encodes CASKMTGGASGANVLTF.